This T cell receptor beta chain appears in the sequencing data of a study of human T cells and chemical hapten exposure. About the research overall: Upper-back patches of 0.01% DPC were read at 6 days.

This clonotype was counted ten times or more. Antigen specificity is unknown. At one end, the junction sequence differs from germline, possibly due to a read error. There are 16 residues in the CDR3. Germline lookup yields CDR1 SGHTA and CDR2 FQGNSA. TCRdb re-called the RACE reads with MiXCR, one entry per CDR3 protein. The top ten hold just over 1.4% of the sample, which has around 120,000 distinct CDR3 sequences, around 10% seen once. Time point described: patch test 1, 2 weeks after DPC sensitization. Treatment in this sample: therapeutic diphenylcyclopropenone sensitization with weekly scalp DPC. Overall study results and limits: All donors were alopecia patients, so their immunity may differ from that of healthy people.

The rearrangement uses TRBV7-2 and TRBJ2-2; TRBD2 agrees at 10 bases. Sequencing used whole blood, obtained in connection with sensitization to the hapten diphenylcyclopropenone (DPC). The TCR comes from a woman between 45 and 65 years old with alopecia areata. Some clones in this sample may be carry-over from other donors' samples. This CDR3 reads CASSLAGVANTGELFF. The CDR3 bases are TGTGCCAGCAGCCTAGCGGGAGTCGCGAACACCGGGGAGCTGTTTTTT. The full variable domain, with the rest looked up from reference TRBV7-2 and TRBJ2-2, is GAGVSQSPSNKVTEKGKDVELRCDPISGHTALYWYRQSLGQGLEFLIYFQGNSAPDKSGLPSDRFSAERTGGSVSTLTIQRTQQEDSAVYLCASSLAGVANTGELFFGEGSRLTVL.